A single sample gave rise to the 5 T cell receptor beta chains below, sequenced in a study of T cells in women clearing cervical HPV infection. Measured with immunoSEQ multiplex PCR; TCRdb has only the in-frame clones, and not every one. The table gives 15,000 to 20,000 clones; the top ten clones make up roughly a tenth of it. The sequencing sample was made of blood buffy coat. The receptors come from a woman between 18 and 69 years old with a cervical HPV16 infection that either progressed to CIN3+ or cleared (not recorded which).

Comment on this clone: The read ends 3 residues before the CDR3 terminus; that terminus is restored from the germline J gene. The J gene is TRBJ1-1, the V gene TRBV5-1, with 7 bases aligning to TRBD1. The germline V gene encodes CDR1 SGHRS and CDR2 YFSETQ. The CDR3 consists of 13 residues. Unmatched junction bases numbered 5, after V lost 4 bases and J lost 5 bases. The CDR3 is CASSAGTVTEAFF. Partial CDR3 DNA: TGCGCCAGCAGCGCTGGGACAGTTACTGAA.

Comment on this clone: The read gets to within 3 residues of the CDR3 end, and the germline J gene fills in the rest. The chain is built from TRBV20-1 and TRBJ2-1, with 10 nucleotides matching TRBD2. V was pared by 2 bases and J by 7 bases, with 5 bases of the junction left unmatched. The CDR3 loop spans 14 amino acids. The V gene's germline CDR1 is DFQATT and CDR2 SNEGSKA (reference sequence). CDR3 protein: CSARPASGSNEQFF. CDR3 DNA, as far as it was read: TGCAGTGCTAGACCGGCTAGCGGGAGTAATGAG.

On this clone: The read stops 3 residues short of the end of the CDR3; the missing end is completed from the germline J gene. The gene calls are TRBV6-1 and TRBJ1-5; unclear D gene. V was pared by 1 base and J by 7 bases, with 5 bases between. This CDR3 region has 12 residues. The germline gives CDR1 MNHNS, CDR2 SASEGT. Incomplete CDR3 DNA: TGTGCCAGCAGTGAAGGGCAGCAGCCC. It codes for CASSEGQQP. The entire CDR3 reads CASSEGQQPQHF.

CDR3 sequence: CASSLSADIYNEQFF. The part of the CDR3 DNA that was read is TGTGCCAGCTCACTTTCCGCGGATATATACAATGAG. The gene calls are TRBV18 and TRBJ2-1; D gene ambiguous. The CDR3 extends 3 residues past the end of the read, so its final part is completed from the germline J gene. V was clipped by 4 bases and J by 4 bases, with 14 bases between them. The CDR3 totals 15 residues. Germline CDR1 KGHSH, CDR2 LQKENI.

About this clone: The CDR3 is cut off 3 residues early in the read; its end comes from the germline J gene. The chain recombines TRBV18 with TRBJ1-1, with D unresolved. CDR1 is KGHSH, CDR2 LQKENI, per germline. The V and J ends lost 2 bases and 1 base respectively, with 11 bases between them. The CDR3 totals 15 residues. CDR3 loop: CASSPSETRNTEAFF. The part of the CDR3 DNA that was read is TGTGCCAGCTCACCATCCGAGACAAGGAACACTGAA.